The 32 T cell receptor beta chains reported below all come from one sample, sequenced in a study of CD8+CD57+ T cells in acquired aplastic anemia. According to the study, genomic DNA was the template for TCR beta VDJ and CDR3 profiling. From the reads, TCRdb called clonotypes with MiXCR, one entry per CDR3 protein. The table includes under 350,000 distinct CDR3 sequences, about 50% detected once. In patients chosen for sequencing, flow cytometry had shown CD8+CD57+ cell expansion. The material sequenced was sorted CD4+, CD8+, or CD8+CD57+ T cells (not recorded which) from PBMCs. Source of these receptors: a human donor with aplastic anemia.

This chain joins TRBV10-3 and TRBJ2-7; D gene ambiguous. Germline CDR1 reads ENHRY; CDR2 reads SYGVKD. V gave up 2 bases and J gave up 0 bases, with 8 bases separating them. This CDR3 is built from 14 residues. DNA of the CDR3: TGTGCCATCAGTGAGGCAGGAGACTCCTACGAGCAGTACTTC. It translates to CAISEAGDSYEQYF.

The gene calls are TRBV10-3 and TRBJ2-1; TRBD2 matches 14 bases. This CDR3 contains 15 residues. The germline V gene encodes CDR1 ENHRY and CDR2 SYGVKD. V lost 8 bases and J lost 0; bases outside the gene matches: 0. CDR3 coding DNA: TGTGCCATCGGGACTAGCGGGAGCTCCTACAATGAGCAGTTCTTC. Amino acid sequence: CAIGTSGSSYNEQFF.

Worth noting for this clonotype: One junction end disagrees with the germline gene, perhaps due to a read error. The CDR3 sequence: CASSTGQGTSF. CDR3 nucleotide sequence: TGTGCCAGCAGCACCGGACAGGGGACTTCCTTC. The gene calls are TRBV12-3 or TRBV12-4 and TRBJ1-2; TRBD1 agrees at 9 bases. The CDR3 length is 11 residues.

This clonotype was observed many times. This may be a read error, as it is one base from a much larger clone. Without the conserved terminal phenylalanine or tryptophan, this CDR3 likely stems from a read error. The chain links TRBV7-9 to TRBJ2-7; a possible D gene is TRBD1 (6 bases). CDR1 is SEHNR and CDR2 is FQNEAQ in the germline V gene (reference sequence). This CDR3 contains 14 residues. V was cut by 5 bases and J by 1 base, with 12 bases left in between. The CDR3 bases are TGTGCCAGCAGCCCCCTGACAGGATCCTACGAGCAGTACCTC. It codes for CASSPLTGSYEQYL.

V and J are TRBV7-9 and TRBJ1-2; 11 nucleotides align to TRBD1. Per germline, CDR1 SEHNR and CDR2 FQNEAQ (reference sequence). V trimming: 8 bases; J trimming: 0 bases; junction bases outside the gene matches: 14. This CDR3 region has 18 residues. In nucleotides, the CDR3 is TGTGCCAGCGGCAGGGGACAGGGGGGGTTAACCGCTAACTATGGCTACACCTTC. Protein sequence: CASGRGQGGLTANYGYTF.

This chain joins TRBV20-1 and TRBJ2-5, with D tentatively TRBD1 (6 bases). Germline V gene sequence: CDR1 DFQATT, CDR2 SNEGSKA (reference sequence). CDR3 length equals 15 residues. Trimming removed 0 bases from V and 6 bases from J, with 17 bases in between. The CDR3 DNA follows: TGCAGTGCTAGAGAGCGAACAGGGACCCCAAAGACCCAGTACTTC. It yields the protein CSARERTGTPKTQYF.

The V gene is TRBV5-1, the J gene TRBJ2-7, with 8 positions matching TRBD1. V shed 4 bases and J 3 bases; nucleotides not matched to a gene: 6. Germline CDR1 is SGHRS and CDR2 is YFSETQ. CDR3 length: 14 amino acids. The CDR3 region is CASSLDRDRYEQYF. In DNA, the CDR3 is TGCGCCAGCAGCCTGGACAGGGATCGCTACGAGCAGTACTTC.

This clonotype was found many times. The chain recombines TRBV7-9 with TRBJ2-1; D may be TRBD2 (6 bases). Germline assignment: CDR1 SEHNR and CDR2 FQNEAQ (reference sequence). V was cut by 0 bases and J by 8 bases, with 11 bases left in between. The CDR3 totals 14 residues. The CDR3 coding sequence is TGTGCCAGCAGCTTAGCGTGGGGAGGCGATGAGCAGTTCTTC. Residues: CASSLAWGGDEQFF.

CDR3 loop: CASTPARQETQYF. The CDR3 DNA sequence: TGTGCCAGCACCCCAGCTAGGCAAGAGACCCAGTACTTC. The chain is built from TRBV7-2 and TRBJ2-5; D remains unclear. The CDR3 totals 13 residues. Trimming left V 7 bases short and J 2 bases short, with 11 bases between. Germline V gene data show CDR1 as SGHTA and CDR2 as FQGNSA. Complete variable domain (other parts from reference TRBV7-2 and TRBJ2-5): GAGVSQSPSNKVTEKGKDVELRCDPISGHTALYWYRQSLGQGLEFLIYFQGNSAPDKSGLPSDRFSAERTGGSVSTLTIQRTQQEDSAVYLCASTPARQETQYFGPGTRLLVL.

The rearrangement joins TRBV6-5 to TRBJ1-6; 7 positions agree with TRBD1. CDR3 size: 15 residues. V was clipped by 6 bases and J by 9 bases; unmatched bases: 11. Germline values: CDR1 MNHEY, CDR2 SVGAGI. CDR3 region: CASSPKTGSRSPLHF. CDR3 DNA: TGTGCCAGCAGCCCGAAGACAGGGTCGCGTTCACCCCTCCACTTT.

This clonotype occurred many times. The chain employs TRBV2 and TRBJ1-1, with 10 bases matching TRBD1. The V segment lost 6 bases and the J segment 4 bases; nucleotides outside the gene matches: 8. The CDR3 contains 15 residues. The germline CDR1 and CDR2 sequences are SNHLY and FYNNEI. CDR3 loop: CASRGQDRGGTEAFF. The CDR3, as DNA: TGTGCCAGCAGGGGCCAGGACAGGGGGGGCACTGAAGCTTTCTTT.

This chain links TRBV19 with TRBJ1-5; TRBD1 aligns across 9 bases. Germline V gene lookup returns CDR1 LNHDA and CDR2 SQIVND (reference sequence). Trimming took 1 base from V and 0 from J; bases not matched to a gene: 4. The CDR3 contains 17 residues. The CDR3 DNA is TGTGCCAGTAGTATAGGGGACAGGGTATTTAGCAATCAGCCCCAGCATTTT. It is translated as CASSIGDRVFSNQPQHF.

V gene TRBV19 combines with J gene TRBJ2-3; no firm D call. Trimming removed 3 bases from V and 5 bases from J, with 9 bases in between. The CDR3 covers 13 residues. Germline CDR1 and CDR2: LNHDA and SQIVND (reference sequence). CDR3 sequence (DNA): TGTGCCAGTAGTATCGGAGAAGAAGATACGCAGTATTTT. Its translation: CASSIGEEDTQYF.

The rearrangement links TRBV19 to TRBJ2-2; TRBD2 matches at 7 bases. Germline loops: CDR1 LNHDA, CDR2 SQIVND (reference sequence). The CDR3 is made up of 15 amino acids. The V segment lost 3 bases and the J segment 7 bases; nucleotides outside the gene matches: 8. The CDR3 coding sequence is TGTGCCAGTAGTATCACGACGTGGACTAGCGGGGAGCTGTTTTTT. Translated: CASSITTWTSGELFF.

The chain couples TRBV5-1 to TRBJ2-7; 9 bases are shared with TRBD2. The germline CDR1 and CDR2 sequences are SGHRS and YFSETQ. This CDR3 is 14 amino acids long. V gave up 4 bases and J gave up 1 base; unmatched junction bases: 3. Written as DNA, the CDR3 is TGCGCCAGCAGCCGCCTAGCGGGGTCCTACGAGCAGTACTTC. Translating it yields CASSRLAGSYEQYF.

The V call is TRBV7-3, the J call TRBJ2-7; weak D call: TRBD2 (5 bases). CDR3 length equals 15 residues. The germline CDR1 and CDR2 sequences are SGHTA and FQGTGA. Trimming left V 5 bases short and J 3 bases short, with 17 bases between. Written as DNA, the CDR3 is TGTGCCAGCAGCCGAACGGGAAAGTGGGACTACGAGCAGTACTTC. Its protein product is CASSRTGKWDYEQYF.

Concerning this clonotype: This CDR3 fails to terminate in the conserved phenylalanine or tryptophan, so it likely reflects a read error. The chain uses TRBV10-3 and TRBJ2-7; 13 bases map to TRBD2. Trimming removed 1 base from V and 5 bases from J; junction bases left unmatched: 5. The CDR3 consists of 16 residues. Germline loops: CDR1 ENHRY, CDR2 SYGVKD. In DNA form, the CDR3 reads TGTGCCATCAGTGAGTTGGGACTAGCGGGACTTAACGAGCAGTACATC. Protein sequence: CAISELGLAGLNEQYI.

In this sample, this clonotype turned up once. The rearrangement links TRBV7-8 to TRBJ2-7, with 7 bases aligning to TRBD1. The CDR3 totals 14 residues. Losses at the gene ends were 5 bases for V and 4 bases for J; bases not matched to a gene: 8. Germline V CDR1 and CDR2: SGHVS, FQNEAQ. The CDR3 spells CASSLRDSVYEQYF. The CDR3 bases are TGTGCCAGCAGCCTTCGGGACAGCGTTTACGAGCAGTACTTC.

This chain connects TRBV7-2 to TRBJ1-2; 8 nucleotides align to TRBD1. The germline V gene has CDR1 SGHTA and CDR2 FQGNSA. There are 15 residues in the CDR3. The V and J ends lost 2 bases and 7 bases, in that order; junction bases with no gene match: 9. The CDR3 is CASSLTGQEIGGYTF. The CDR3 DNA reads TGTGCCAGCAGCTTAACGGGACAGGAGATCGGTGGCTACACCTTC.

The chain is built from TRBV24-1 and TRBJ2-5, with unresolved D. The V end lost 3 bases, the J end lost 7 bases, and 5 bases lay between the germline ends. Per the germline V gene, CDR1 is KGHDR and CDR2 is SFDVKD. The CDR3 contains 11 residues. CDR3 DNA: TGTGCCACCAGTGATCGGGTGACCCAGTACTTC. Residues: CATSDRVTQYF.

In the case of this clonotype: A much larger clone differs by one base, so this may be a read error. No conserved phenylalanine or tryptophan ends this CDR3, so it is likely a read error. The rearrangement uses TRBV12-5 and TRBJ1-2; tentatively, D is TRBD1 (6 bases). Between the trimmed V and J ends, which lost 5 bases and 8 bases, there was a span of 15 bases. The V gene's germline CDR1 is LGHNT and CDR2 FRNRAP. The CDR3 totals 13 residues. CDR3: CASGPSGGRGYTL. CDR3 bases: TGTGCTAGTGGTCCCTCCGGGGGCCGGGGCTACACCCTC.

This clonotype was picked up a small number of times. The J gene is TRBJ2-7, the V gene TRBV19; D remains unclear. This CDR3 has 14 amino acids. Germline CDR1 is LNHDA and CDR2 is SQIVND (reference sequence). V dropped 1 base and J dropped 2 bases, with 9 bases sitting between them. The CDR3 region has the DNA TGTGCCAGTAGTATAGGACGCCAGGCCTACGAGCAGTACTTC. Its protein product is CASSIGRQAYEQYF.

This clonotype has ten or more counts. This chain uses TRBV20-1 with TRBJ2-3; TRBD2 is a possible D gene (6 bases). Germline V gene data show CDR1 as DFQATT and CDR2 as SNEGSKA (reference sequence). V was cut by 0 bases and J by 4 bases, with 14 bases left in between. This CDR3 contains 15 residues. DNA for the CDR3: TGCAGTGCTAGAGATCTAGCGCGGGGTTCAGATACGCAGTATTTT. It encodes CSARDLARGSDTQYF.

The chain carries TRBV20-1 and TRBJ2-1; D might be TRBD1 (6 bases). The germline V gene has CDR1 DFQATT and CDR2 SNEGSKA (reference sequence). V dropped 6 bases and J dropped 4 bases, with 16 bases sitting between them. The CDR3 loop spans 14 amino acids. The CDR3 loop is CSAGGRDGYNEQFF. The CDR3 DNA sequence: TGCAGTGCAGGGGGTAGGGACGGATACAATGAGCAGTTCTTC.

This clonotype was recorded many times. This sequence joins TRBV7-6 and TRBJ1-1; TRBD1 is a possible D gene (5 bases). Germline lookup yields CDR1 SGHVS and CDR2 FNYEAQ. With 5 bases removed from V and 0 bases from J, the gap between germline ends came to 13 bases. The length of the CDR3 is 15 residues. CDR3 coding DNA: TGTGCCAGCAGCCCTGGACAAACGCTGAACACTGAAGCTTTCTTT. The encoded protein is CASSPGQTLNTEAFF.

Concerning this clonotype itself: One junction end does not reproduce the germline sequence, and a read error may be involved. The chain combines TRBV18 with TRBJ2-3, with D hard to call. From germline, CDR1 is KGHSH and CDR2 LQKENI. CDR3 size: 13 residues. The CDR3 is CASSPDTPDAQYF. CDR3 coding DNA: TGTGCCAGCTCACCAGACACCCCAGATGCGCAGTATTTT.

This clonotype was detected a few times. The genes are TRBV20-1 and TRBJ1-1, with a weak D call TRBD1 (6 bases). V gave up 6 bases and J gave up 3 bases, with 11 bases separating them. The CDR3 length is 12 residues. Germline CDR1 and CDR2: DFQATT and SNEGSKA (reference sequence). The CDR3, as DNA: TGCAGTGCATCTGCAGGGGACACTGAAGCTTTCTTT. Its translation: CSASAGDTEAFF.

In the case of this clonotype: The junction departs from the called germline gene at one end, perhaps through a read error. The chain is built from TRBV3-1 and TRBJ1-6; no reliable D call. The CDR3 extends over 15 amino acids. Germline V gives CDR1 LGHDT, CDR2 YNNKEL (reference sequence). The chain's CDR3 is CASSQDEGRWSPFHF. Here the CDR3 DNA reads TGTGCCAGCAGCCAAGACGAAGGAAGGTGGTCACCCTTCCATTTT.

This clonotype was counted at least ten times. The chain couples TRBV19 to TRBJ2-2; D may be TRBD1 or TRBD2 (5 bases each). Trimming shortened V by 5 bases and J by 1 base, and 20 bases separated the two germline ends. CDR3 length equals 18 residues. Looked up from germline, CDR1 is LNHDA and CDR2 is SQIVND (reference sequence). This chain's CDR3 is CASSYTWGRGENTGELFF. For the CDR3, the DNA is TGTGCCAGTAGTTATACATGGGGAAGGGGAGAGAACACCGGGGAGCTGTTTTTT. Full variable domain (rest looked up from reference TRBV19 and TRBJ2-2): DGGITQSPKYLFRKEGQNVTLSCEQNLNHDAMYWYRQDPGQGLRLIYYSQIVNDFQKGDIAEGYSVSREKKESFPLTVTSAQKNPTAFYLCASSYTWGRGENTGELFFGEGSRLTVL.

A single count supports this clonotype. The CDR3 region has the DNA TGTGCCAGCAGCTGGGGGGACGAGCAGTACTTC. Translated: CASSWGDEQYF. The chain links TRBV7-6 to TRBJ2-7; a weak D match, TRBD2 (6 bases). Germline V gene data show CDR1 as SGHVS and CDR2 as FNYEAQ. V lost 4 bases, J lost 5 bases, and 6 bases lay in between. This CDR3 region has 11 residues.

This clonotype has ten or more counts. For the CDR3, the DNA is TGTGCCAGCAGACCGGGACAGGGTCCCTACAATGAGCAGTTCTTC. Its translation: CASRPGQGPYNEQFF. The chain carries TRBV12-3 or TRBV12-4 and TRBJ2-1; 9 nucleotides line up with TRBD1. V shed 6 bases, J shed 2 bases, and the junction held 5 bases outside the gene matches. The CDR3 consists of 15 residues.

J is TRBJ1-1 and V is TRBV4-2, with a tentative D call TRBD1 (6 bases). Trimming removed 6 bases from V and 3 bases from J, with 17 bases in between. CDR1 LGHNA and CDR2 YNFKEQ come from the germline V gene. The CDR3 contains 15 residues. CDR3 in amino acids: CASSSMGTWDTEAFF. CDR3 sequence (DNA): TGTGCCAGCAGTTCCATGGGGACATGGGACACTGAAGCTTTCTTT.